One sample yielded the 30 T cell receptor beta chains listed below, sequenced in a study of blood T cell repertoires in COVID-19. Sequencing was performed with immunoSEQ multiplex PCR; in TCRdb, only in-frame clones are kept and a portion is missing. The sample carries roughly 65,000 clones, approximately 85% recorded once. Sequencing was carried out using peripheral blood. Receptors originate from a woman over 75 with active or convalescent COVID-19.

The rearrangement links TRBV28 to TRBJ2-7; 10 positions match TRBD1. Trimming cost V 6 bases and J 0 bases; bases outside gene matches: 2. The CDR3 length is 14 residues. Germline loops: CDR1 MDHEN, CDR2 SYDVKM. The DNA of the CDR3 is TGTGCCAGCAGCTGGACAGGGGGCTCCTACGAGCAGTACTTC. Translation gives CASSWTGGSYEQYF.

As concerns this clone: The junction does not match germline at one end; this may be a read error. The rearrangement uses TRBV7-9 and TRBJ2-2; TRBD2 might be the D (5 bases). Germline-derived CDR1 and CDR2 are SEHNR and FQNEAQ (reference sequence). This CDR3 region has 13 residues. CDR3 in amino acids: CASSPQGTGELCF. In DNA, the CDR3 is TGTGCCAGCAGCCCACAAGGCACCGGGGAGCTGTGTTTT.

The chain uses TRBV5-6 and TRBJ2-7, with D possibly matching TRBD1 (5 bases). The CDR3 is 15 amino acids. CDR1 and CDR2 (germline): SGHDT, YYEEEE. V lost 3 bases to trimming and J lost 2 bases, with 15 bases between them. The DNA of the CDR3 is TGTGCCAGCAGCTCGCACTCAGGGTTCGCCTACGAGCAGTACTTC. Its protein product is CASSSHSGFAYEQYF.

The rearrangement uses TRBV11-2 and TRBJ2-3; 9 bases agree with TRBD2. The ends lost 1 base at V and 3 bases at J; junction bases unmatched: 2. Germline CDR1 reads SGHAT; CDR2 reads FQNNGV. This CDR3 is 15 amino acids long. CDR3 region: CASSLVTSGTDTQYF. The CDR3, as DNA: TGTGCCAGCAGCTTAGTGACTAGCGGTACAGATACGCAGTATTTT.

V is TRBV6-2 or TRBV6-3 and J is TRBJ2-5; TRBD2 aligns across 9 bases. V shed 0 bases and J 2 bases; nucleotides not matched to a gene: 7. CDR1 is MNHEY and CDR2 is SVGEGT in the germline V gene. The CDR3 consists of 17 residues. The CDR3 reads CASSYSRRGGIQETQYF. DNA of the CDR3: TGTGCCAGCAGTTACTCGAGGCGGGGGGGAATACAAGAGACCCAGTACTTC.

The CDR3 DNA reads TGTGCCATCACGAACAAGAAGCGGACCAACATAACTTATGGCTACACCTTC. Translation gives CAITNKKRTNITYGYTF. J is TRBJ1-2 and V is TRBV10-3; D unclear. The CDR3 has 17 residues. In germline, CDR1 is ENHRY, CDR2 SYGVKD. Trimming pared 7 bases from V and 5 bases from J, leaving 26 bases between.

V gene TRBV7-9 combines with J gene TRBJ1-1, with D perhaps TRBD1 (5 bases). This CDR3 is 14 amino acids long. In germline, CDR1 is SEHNR, CDR2 FQNEAQ (reference sequence). The germline V and J ends were trimmed by 0 bases and 7 bases, with 12 bases remaining between them. The CDR3 reads CASSLAGTQHEAFF. CDR3 DNA sequence: TGTGCCAGCAGCTTAGCCGGGACTCAACATGAAGCTTTCTTT.

This chain joins TRBV7-6 and TRBJ1-6, with D uncertain. Trimming took off 5 bases at V and 8 bases at J, with 19 bases between the two ends. The CDR3 has 16 residues. Germline V gives CDR1 SGHVS, CDR2 FNYEAQ. CDR3 DNA: TGTGCCAGCAGCCGCGGATCGTACGGGGTTGATTCACCCCTCCACTTT. Its protein is CASSRGSYGVDSPLHF.

J is TRBJ1-2 and V is TRBV5-6, with D tentatively TRBD1 (5 bases). This CDR3 contains 13 residues. CDR1 is SGHDT, CDR2 YYEEEE, per germline. V dropped 10 bases and J dropped 5 bases, with 18 bases sitting between them. The CDR3 nucleotides are TGTGCCCCCGGGGGGGGAAATCGGTATGGCTACACCTTC. This codes for CAPGGGNRYGYTF.

The chain joins TRBV28 to TRBJ1-5, with unresolved D. This CDR3 comprises 16 residues. V lost 2 bases and J 0 bases, leaving 11 bases between the germline ends. CDR1 is MDHEN, CDR2 SYDVKM, per germline. The DNA for the CDR3 is TGTGCCAGCAGTTTAAACTTCGGGAGTAGCAATCAGCCCCAGCATTTT. This codes for CASSLNFGSSNQPQHF.

This CDR3 is CASRQGVGQPQHF. CDR3 nucleotide sequence: TGCGCCAGCAGACAAGGGGTAGGTCAGCCCCAGCATTTT. The chain has TRBV10-2 and TRBJ1-5; the D gene is possibly TRBD1 (5 bases). This CDR3 has 13 residues. V was trimmed by 6 bases and J by 6 bases, leaving 12 bases between them. Per germline, CDR1 WSHSY and CDR2 SAAADI.

The rearrangement links TRBV11-2 to TRBJ2-7; 9 nucleotides line up with TRBD2. The CDR3 loop spans 14 amino acids. Germline CDR1 reads SGHAT; CDR2 reads FQNNGV. The V segment lost 4 bases and the J segment 6 bases; nucleotides outside the gene matches: 7. CDR3 sequence reads: CASSSLAGGAEQYF. The CDR3 region has the DNA TGTGCCAGCAGCTCACTAGCGGGCGGGGCCGAGCAGTACTTC.

V is TRBV28 and J is TRBJ2-1; TRBD1 matches at 10 bases. Germline loops: CDR1 MDHEN, CDR2 SYDVKM. CDR3 length: 16 residues. V shed 2 bases, J shed 4 bases, and the junction held 5 bases outside the gene matches. CDR3 sequence: CASSLGGGQGYNEQFF. CDR3 bases: TGTGCCAGCAGTTTAGGGGGGGGACAGGGGTACAATGAGCAGTTCTTC.

The V call is TRBV5-4, the J call TRBJ2-7, with TRBD2 matching over 8 bases. Germline assignment: CDR1 SGHNT and CDR2 YYREEE (reference sequence). Losses at the gene ends were 2 bases for V and 7 bases for J; bases not matched to a gene: 8. This CDR3 spans 14 amino acids. The CDR3 here is CASSLAGVGYEQYF. CDR3 nucleotides: TGTGCCAGCAGCTTAGCGGGGGTCGGATATGAGCAGTACTTC.

This chain uses TRBV29-1 with TRBJ1-2; TRBD1 agrees at 8 bases. CDR1 is SQVTM and CDR2 is ANQGSEA in the germline V gene. V was clipped by 7 bases and J by 7 bases; unmatched bases: 14. The CDR3 consists of 14 residues. The CDR3 sequence is CSALTGATIGGYTF. CDR3 DNA: TGCAGCGCTCTGACAGGGGCCACCATTGGTGGCTACACCTTC.

The V call is TRBV27, the J call TRBJ1-2; TRBD1 is a possible D gene (6 bases). V gave up 3 bases and J gave up 3 bases, with 17 bases separating them. Germline CDR1 reads MNHEY; CDR2 reads SMNVEV (reference sequence). The CDR3 runs to 16 residues. CDR3 nucleotides: TGTGCCAGCAGTTTCTCGGCCAGGGGCGCTTACTATGGCTACACCTTC. Translation: CASSFSARGAYYGYTF.

The V call is TRBV5-1, the J call TRBJ1-1; tentatively, D is TRBD1 (5 bases). The length of the CDR3 is 14 residues. Germline CDR1 is SGHRS and CDR2 is YFSETQ. V was trimmed by 4 bases and J by 1 base, leaving 11 bases between them. The CDR3 sequence is CASSPGGGNTEAFF. In DNA, the CDR3 is TGCGCCAGCAGCCCAGGCGGGGGGAACACTGAAGCTTTCTTT.

The sample holds one count of this clone. This chain joins TRBV4-1 and TRBJ2-7, with 9 bases fitting TRBD1. The trim removed 1 base at V and 0 bases at J, leaving 7 bases unmatched. CDR3 size: 17 residues. The V gene's germline CDR1 is MGHRA and CDR2 YSYEKL. For the CDR3, the DNA is TGCGCCAGCAGCCAAGGAATTACAGGGGGCGCCTCCTACGAGCAGTACTTC. Amino acids: CASSQGITGGASYEQYF.

This chain joins TRBV6-1 and TRBJ1-5, with D hard to call. V gave up 3 bases and J gave up 4 bases, with 7 bases separating them. The CDR3 has 13 residues. Germline CDR1 and CDR2: MNHNS and SASEGT. CDR3 DNA sequence: TGTGCCAGCAGTGACAGGTTGAATCAGCCCCAGCATTTT. This translates into CASSDRLNQPQHF.

This clone was recorded a few times. The chain is built from TRBV2 and TRBJ1-2, with TRBD1 matching over 7 bases. The ends lost 5 bases at V and 14 bases at J; junction bases unmatched: 8. CDR3 length equals 11 residues. Germline lookup yields CDR1 SNHLY and CDR2 FYNNEI. CDR3 sequence (DNA): TGTGCCAGCAGTAGCCGGGACAGAATAACCTTC. Its translation is CASSSRDRITF.

The rearrangement links TRBV18 to TRBJ2-1; D might be TRBD2 (5 bases). The CDR3 has 16 residues. V was pared by 0 bases and J by 2 bases, with 11 bases between. The germline gives CDR1 KGHSH, CDR2 LQKENI. CDR3 bases: TGTGCCAGCTCACCACCGGAACGGGGTGCCTACAATGAGCAGTTCTTC. Amino acid sequence: CASSPPERGAYNEQFF.

The chain is built from TRBV6-5 and TRBJ1-6, with a tentative D call TRBD1 (6 bases). Between the trimmed V and J ends, which lost 2 bases and 7 bases, there was a span of 15 bases. This CDR3 region has 16 residues. Germline CDR1 is MNHEY and CDR2 is SVGAGI. The CDR3, as DNA: TGTGCCAGCAGTTACCCCCCCGGACAGAGAAATTCACCCCTCCACTTT. It translates to CASSYPPGQRNSPLHF.

This chain connects TRBV11-3 to TRBJ2-7; D gene unclear. Germline V lookup: CDR1 SGHNT, CDR2 YENEEA. The V end lost 4 bases, the J end lost 1 base, and 11 bases lay between the germline ends. There are 14 residues in the CDR3. Written as DNA, the CDR3 is TGTGCCAGCAGCTCTTTCGCGGAATCCTACGAGCAGTACTTC. Amino acids: CASSSFAESYEQYF.

This clone was detected a few times. V usage is TRBV30 and J usage is TRBJ1-2; perhaps TRBD1 as D (5 bases). In germline, CDR1 is GTSNPN, CDR2 SVGIG (reference sequence). Trimming cost V 0 bases and J 2 bases, with 13 bases left between them. The CDR3 has 15 amino acids. CDR3 nucleotides: TGTGCCTGGAGTGTAGTCCTGGGGGGGAACTATGGCTACACCTTC. It yields the protein CAWSVVLGGNYGYTF. The variable domain in full, with the rest retrieved from reference TRBV30 and TRBJ1-2, is SQTIHQWPATLVQPVGSPLSLECTVEGTSNPNLYWYRQAAGRGLQLLFYSVGIGQISSEVPQNLSASRPQDRQFILSSKKLLLSDSGFYLCAWSVVLGGNYGYTFGSGTRLTVV.

There are a few counts of this clone. V and J are TRBV28 and TRBJ1-6; D might be TRBD1 (5 bases). The CDR3 sequence is 12 residues long. CDR1 is MDHEN, CDR2 SYDVKM, per germline. Trimming pared 7 bases from V and 9 bases from J, leaving 10 bases between. CDR3 coding DNA: TGTGCCAGCAACCTCGGGGGTTCACCCCTCCACTTT. This translates into CASNLGGSPLHF.

The V and J genes are TRBV12-3 or TRBV12-4 and TRBJ2-7; D gene uncertain. The CDR3 covers 12 residues. The ends were cut back, 6 bases at V and 4 bases at J, with 10 bases in the middle. CDR3 amino acids: CASSPARYEQYF. The CDR3 region has the DNA TGTGCCAGCAGCCCCGCGAGATACGAGCAGTACTTC.

The rearrangement links TRBV7-2 to TRBJ2-7, with TRBD1 as a possible D gene (6 bases). The CDR3 is 14 amino acids. Trimming left V 4 bases short and J 6 bases short, with 16 bases between. Germline-derived CDR1 and CDR2 are SGHTA and FQGNSA. The CDR3 coding sequence is TGTGCCAGCAGCTCCCCGAACAGGGTTGGCGAGCAGTACTTC. It codes for CASSSPNRVGEQYF.

The V call is TRBV5-6, the J call TRBJ2-3, with a weak D call TRBD1 (5 bases). V was clipped by 0 bases and J by 15 bases, with 20 bases between them. Germline V gene sequence: CDR1 SGHDT, CDR2 YYEEEE. The CDR3 is 14 residues long. The CDR3 loop reads CASSLAGRGRDVYF. The CDR3 bases are TGTGCCAGCAGCTTGGCCGGTAGGGGCAGAGATGTTTATTTT.

The J gene is TRBJ2-1, the V gene TRBV28; the D gene is possibly TRBD1 (5 bases). V was cut by 8 bases and J by 0 bases, with 11 bases left in between. CDR3 length: 14 residues. CDR1 and CDR2 from the germline V gene are MDHEN and SYDVKM. The CDR3 protein is CASVIRGSYNEQFF. Written as DNA, the CDR3 is TGTGCCAGCGTCATTAGGGGCTCCTACAATGAGCAGTTCTTC. Looking up the rest from reference TRBV28 and TRBJ2-1 gives the full variable domain: DVKVTQSSRYLVKRTGEKVFLECVQDMDHENMFWYRQDPGLGLRLIYFSYDVKMKEKGDIPEGYSVSREKKERFSLILESASTNQTSMYLCASVIRGSYNEQFFGPGTRLTVL.

The chain is built from TRBV4-3 and TRBJ2-1; TRBD2 matches 10 bases. CDR3 size: 19 residues. The germline gives CDR1 LGHNA, CDR2 YSLEER. The trim removed 2 bases at V and 3 bases at J, leaving 13 bases unmatched. CDR3 DNA sequence: TGCGCCAGCAGCCAACAATATTATTCCAGCGGGGGGGGCTACAATGAGCAGTTCTTC. It codes for CASSQQYYSSGGGYNEQFF.